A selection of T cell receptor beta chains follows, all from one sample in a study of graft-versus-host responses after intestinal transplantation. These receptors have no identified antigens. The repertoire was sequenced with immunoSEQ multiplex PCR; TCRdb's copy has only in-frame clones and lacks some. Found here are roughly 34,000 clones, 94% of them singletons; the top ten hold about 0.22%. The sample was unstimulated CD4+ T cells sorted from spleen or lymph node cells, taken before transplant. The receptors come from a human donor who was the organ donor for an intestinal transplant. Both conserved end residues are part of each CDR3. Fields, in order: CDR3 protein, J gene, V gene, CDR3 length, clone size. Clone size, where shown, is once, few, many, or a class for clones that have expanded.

CDR3 protein: CASTHRSNQPQHF
J gene: TRBJ1-5
V gene: TRBV6-5
CDR3 length: 13
clone size: NA

CDR3 protein: CASSSSGGSYEQYF
J gene: TRBJ2-7
V gene: TRBV7-9
CDR3 length: 14
clone size: few

CDR3 protein: CASSRPAGSSGNTIYF
J gene: TRBJ1-3
V gene: TRBV9
CDR3 length: 16
clone size: NA

CDR3 protein: CASSTGLDRAHTEAFF
J gene: TRBJ1-1
V gene: TRBV19
CDR3 length: 16
clone size: NA

CDR3 protein: CATSDGQGANQPQHF
J gene: TRBJ1-5
V gene: TRBV15
CDR3 length: 15
clone size: NA

CDR3 protein: CASSLLAGPNEQFF
J gene: TRBJ2-1
V gene: TRBV7-3
CDR3 length: 14
clone size: NA

CDR3 protein: CASSGGPRETQYF
J gene: TRBJ2-5
V gene: TRBV2
CDR3 length: 13
clone size: once

CDR3 protein: CASSSLPQETQYF
J gene: TRBJ2-5
V gene: TRBV7-7
CDR3 length: 13
clone size: NA

CDR3 protein: CASSQGLSILSTDTQYF
J gene: TRBJ2-3
V gene: TRBV14
CDR3 length: 17
clone size: NA

CDR3 protein: CASSFGTPDTYGYTF
J gene: TRBJ1-2
V gene: TRBV5-1
CDR3 length: 15
clone size: NA

CDR3 protein: CASSFGSLSYEQYF
J gene: TRBJ2-7
V gene: TRBV5-1
CDR3 length: 14
clone size: NA

CDR3 protein: CAWSNGLAGFQETQYF
J gene: TRBJ2-5
V gene: TRBV30
CDR3 length: 16
clone size: NA

CDR3 protein: CASSEGGGADGYTF
J gene: TRBJ1-2
V gene: TRBV6-1
CDR3 length: 14
clone size: NA

CDR3 protein: CASSFRNGPLHF
J gene: TRBJ1-6
V gene: TRBV7-2
CDR3 length: 12
clone size: NA

CDR3 protein: CASSVRLVTHNIQYF
J gene: TRBJ2-4
V gene: TRBV5-6
CDR3 length: 15
clone size: NA

CDR3 protein: CASSPTYEQYF
J gene: TRBJ2-7
V gene: TRBV6-1
CDR3 length: 11
clone size: NA

CDR3 protein: CASSEGRSQGPQHF
J gene: TRBJ1-5
V gene: TRBV5-6
CDR3 length: 14
clone size: few

CDR3 protein: CASSQEGQDKNIQYF
J gene: TRBJ2-4
V gene: TRBV14
CDR3 length: 15
clone size: NA

CDR3 protein: CASSPRLAGTPYNEQFF
J gene: TRBJ2-1
V gene: TRBV4-1
CDR3 length: 17
clone size: NA

CDR3 protein: CASSGTDRGHEKLFF
J gene: TRBJ1-4
V gene: TRBV4-3
CDR3 length: 15
clone size: few

CDR3 protein: CASSFYEQYF
J gene: TRBJ2-7
V gene: TRBV5-8
CDR3 length: 10
clone size: few

CDR3 protein: CAWSRQGRTQYF
J gene: TRBJ2-3
V gene: TRBV30
CDR3 length: 12
clone size: NA

CDR3 protein: CASSLSGGSTEAFF
J gene: TRBJ1-1
V gene: TRBV7-9
CDR3 length: 14
clone size: NA

CDR3 protein: CASSVGGARSRYNEQFF
J gene: TRBJ2-1
V gene: TRBV6-1
CDR3 length: 17
clone size: NA

CDR3 protein: CASSSGGGQMNTEAFF
J gene: TRBJ1-1
V gene: TRBV7-2
CDR3 length: 16
clone size: NA

CDR3 protein: CASRTRLAGGTRAKNIQYF
J gene: TRBJ2-4
V gene: TRBV10-2
CDR3 length: 19
clone size: NA

CDR3 protein: CASIRQRNTEAFF
J gene: TRBJ1-1
V gene: TRBV5-6
CDR3 length: 13
clone size: once